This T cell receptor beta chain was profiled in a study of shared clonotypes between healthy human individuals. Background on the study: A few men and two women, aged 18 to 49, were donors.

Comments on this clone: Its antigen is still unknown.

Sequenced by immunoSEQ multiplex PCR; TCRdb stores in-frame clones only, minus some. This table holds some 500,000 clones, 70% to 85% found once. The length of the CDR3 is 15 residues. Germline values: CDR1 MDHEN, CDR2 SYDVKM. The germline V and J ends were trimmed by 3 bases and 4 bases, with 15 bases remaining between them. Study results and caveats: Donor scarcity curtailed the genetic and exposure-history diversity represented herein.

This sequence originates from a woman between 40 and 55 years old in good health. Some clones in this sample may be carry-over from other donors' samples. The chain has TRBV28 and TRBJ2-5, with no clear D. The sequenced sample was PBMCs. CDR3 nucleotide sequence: TGTGCCAGCAGTTTTGGGCATATGACGGGAGAGACCCAGTACTTC. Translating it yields CASSFGHMTGETQYF.